This T cell receptor beta chain was sequenced in a study of low-dose radiotherapy and immunotherapy resistance in tumors. Study-level background: Every six weeks patients received intravenous ipilimumab 1 mg/kg, and every two weeks they received intravenous nivolumab 240 mg. Starting cycle 1 day 1, oral aspirin 300 mg was given daily for four cycles.

CDR1 is LGHNA, CDR2 YSLEER, per germline. The CDR3 length is 13 residues. V lost 1 base to trimming and J lost 4 bases, with 5 bases between them. Noted time point: before trial treatment. Advanced solid tumors lacking tumor-infiltrating lymphocytes characterized eligible patients. With TRAV- and TRBV-specific primers, first-strand cDNA was made, covering the alpha and beta chains. Amplification, which lasted approximately 19 PCR cycles, used a constant-region primer and V-primer adapter to amplify TCRs. TCRdb re-derived calls from the reads in MiXCR, one entry per CDR3 protein. The sample has about 64,000 distinct CDR3 sequences; around 27% are singletons.

The chain links TRBV4-3 to TRBJ2-1, with a weak D call TRBD2 (5 bases). The sample in question was PBMCs, obtained before treatment. The clonotype comes from a male donor with rectosigmoid adenocarcinoma. The CDR3 nucleotides are TGCGCCAGCAGCCAAGCGGGGTACAATGAGCAGTTCTTC. This translates into CASSQAGYNEQFF.